What follows are 5 T cell receptor beta chains derived from one specimen sequenced in a study of T-cell memory formation after mild COVID-19. TCRdb analysed the 5' RACE reads with MiXCR anew, one entry per CDR3 protein. The table records roughly 450,000 distinct CDR3 sequences, approximately 18% of them present only once. Sequenced material: PBMCs or a T cell subset sorted from them (not recorded which). Receptor source: a man younger than 35 who had mild COVID-19 (a few samples of this study predate the infection). Cell type and time point are not known.

The chain links TRBV13 to TRBJ1-1; D is ambiguous. This CDR3 contains 13 residues. Germline CDR1 and CDR2: PRHDT and FYEKMQ (reference sequence). V gave up 5 bases and J gave up 1 base, with 8 bases separating them. Here the CDR3 reads CASSKASNTEAFF. CDR3 coding DNA: TGTGCCAGCAGCAAAGCGTCGAACACTGAAGCTTTCTTT. Full variable domain (outside the CDR3, taken from reference TRBV13 and TRBJ1-1): AAGVIQSPRHLIKEKRETATLKCYPIPRHDTVYWYQQGPGQDPQFLISFYEKMQSDKGSIPDRFSAQQFSDYHSELNMSSLELGDSALYFCASSKASNTEAFFGQGTRLTVV.

The rearrangement uses TRBV29-1 and TRBJ1-2; no definite D call. Germline lookup yields CDR1 SQVTM and CDR2 ANQGSEA. V was cut by 5 bases and J by 9 bases, with 16 bases left in between. The CDR3 has 12 residues. CDR3 sequence reads: CSVREEGSSYTF. CDR3 DNA: TGCAGCGTTCGGGAGGAGGGATCTAGCTACACCTTC.

The sample holds a few counts of this clonotype. The chain joins TRBV5-1 to TRBJ1-2, with unresolved D. Per the germline V gene, CDR1 is SGHRS and CDR2 is YFSETQ. This CDR3 has 14 residues. V was clipped by 0 bases and J by 4 bases, with 10 bases between them. The CDR3 DNA reads as TGCGCCAGCAGCTTGGCCTCCCCCGTCTATGGCTACACCTTC. Protein product: CASSLASPVYGYTF.

V and J are TRBV20-1 and TRBJ1-1; 10 bases align to TRBD1. Germline CDR1 reads DFQATT; CDR2 reads SNEGSKA (reference sequence). This CDR3 comprises 17 residues. After removal of 0 bases from V and 2 bases from J, the junction contained 9 bases not matched to a gene. CDR3 nucleotide sequence: TGCAGTGCTAGAGATCGGGTCGGGACAGGGGCCAACACTGAAGCTTTCTTT. This translates into CSARDRVGTGANTEAFF.

This clonotype was found many times. The chain has TRBV7-2 and TRBJ2-1; 7 positions match TRBD1. Trimming took 3 bases from V and 1 from J; bases not matched to a gene: 0. The CDR3 contains 14 residues. CDR1 SGHTA and CDR2 FQGNSA come from the germline V gene. CDR3 coding DNA: TGTGCCAGCAGCTTGGGACAGTCCTACAATGAGCAGTTCTTC. This translates into CASSLGQSYNEQFF.